These 19 T cell receptor beta chains share one sample of origin, sequenced in a study of cytomegalovirus exposure and HLA in healthy donors (dated by TCRdb to 2016 to 2017). Libraries came from the immunoSEQ multiplex PCR assay. For the multiplex PCR, a mixture combining 60 forward primers for TCR Vbeta segments and 13 reverse primers for TCR Jbeta segments was used. Drawn from immuneACCESS, this table holds only the in-frame rearrangements with V and J called that TCRdb kept. Clones are partly lost; checked studies trace under half to an unresolved V gene and leave the rest unexplained. The sample table holds about 200,000 clones, of which about three quarters were seen once. 1.5% to 2% of the sample is in the top ten clones. Input material: PBMCs. The receptors originated from a male donor in good health and CMV-seronegative.

This clone was observed once. The rearrangement joins TRBV29-1 to TRBJ1-1; D possibly corresponds to TRBD1 (6 bases). Trimming removed 6 bases at V and 1 base at J, with 15 bases between. The CDR3 spans 14 residues. Germline V gene lookup returns CDR1 SQVTM and CDR2 ANQGSEA. The CDR3 DNA reads as TGCAGCGTCCTTCAGGGGCGCAGGAACACTGAAGCTTTCTTT. Its translation: CSVLQGRRNTEAFF.

This clone was found once. This rearrangement joins TRBV7-2 to TRBJ1-4; D is perhaps TRBD1 (6 bases). CDR3 length: 15 residues. Germline CDR1 SGHTA, CDR2 FQGNSA. V lost 5 bases, J lost 4 bases, and 14 bases lay in between. CDR3 loop: CASSVNRAINEKLFF. CDR3 in DNA: TGTGCCAGCAGCGTTAACAGGGCAATTAATGAAAAACTGTTTTTT.

V gene TRBV29-1 combines with J gene TRBJ1-1; 9 bases are shared with TRBD1. The V segment lost 6 bases and the J segment 4 bases; nucleotides outside the gene matches: 6. CDR1 and CDR2 from the germline V gene are SQVTM and ANQGSEA. The CDR3 sequence is 13 residues long. The CDR3 sequence: CSVQTGGGTEAFF. In DNA, the CDR3 is TGCAGCGTCCAGACAGGGGGAGGCACTGAAGCTTTCTTT.

The chain combines TRBV11-2 with TRBJ2-5; no firm D call. V was clipped by 3 bases and J by 5 bases, with 16 bases between them. The CDR3 is 15 residues long. Germline V gene sequence: CDR1 SGHAT, CDR2 FQNNGV. The CDR3 protein is CASSFPLTSLETQYF. CDR3 bases: TGTGCCAGCAGCTTCCCCCTAACGAGTTTGGAGACCCAGTACTTC. Together with reference TRBV11-2 and TRBJ2-5, the CDR3 gives the full variable domain: EAGVAQSPRYKIIEKRQSVAFWCNPISGHATLYWYQQILGQGPKLLIQFQNNGVVDDSQLPKDRFSAERLKGVDSTLKIQPAKLEDSAVYLCASSFPLTSLETQYFGPGTRLLVL.

The chain uses TRBV29-1 and TRBJ2-5, with TRBD1 identical over 8 bases. Trimming removed 6 bases from V and 1 base from J; junction bases left unmatched: 16. The CDR3 is 17 residues long. Germline loops: CDR1 SQVTM, CDR2 ANQGSEA. The DNA for the CDR3 is TGCAGCGTGAAAAATGCCCCGGGACAGGCCTTCCAAGAGACCCAGTACTTC. This gives the protein CSVKNAPGQAFQETQYF. Full variable domain (missing parts from reference TRBV29-1 and TRBJ2-5): SAVISQKPSRDICQRGTSLTIQCQVDSQVTMMFWYRQQPGQSLTLIATANQGSEATYESGFVIDKFPISRPNLTFSTLTVSNMSPEDSSIYLCSVKNAPGQAFQETQYFGPGTRLLVL.

In DNA, the CDR3 is TGTGCCAGCAGCTCCAGCGTGGACACTGAAGCTTTCTTT. Protein: CASSSSVDTEAFF. The rearrangement links TRBV7-3 to TRBJ1-1; D is uncertain. The ends were cut back, 4 bases at V and 3 bases at J, with 9 bases in the middle. The CDR3 runs 13 residues. Germline values: CDR1 SGHTA, CDR2 FQGTGA.

The V gene is TRBV7-3, the J gene TRBJ2-3; a possible D gene is TRBD1 (5 bases). The CDR3 loop spans 14 amino acids. Trimming cost V 5 bases and J 4 bases, with 13 bases left between them. Germline CDR1 is SGHTA and CDR2 is FQGTGA. The CDR3 sequence: CASSPPGMADTQYF. The CDR3 DNA reads TGTGCCAGCAGCCCCCCAGGGATGGCAGATACGCAGTATTTT.

The chain combines TRBV28 with TRBJ2-7, with D unclear. Germline V gene sequence: CDR1 MDHEN, CDR2 SYDVKM. There are 11 residues in the CDR3. The V end was cut by 6 bases, the J end by 6 bases, with 9 bases between. The CDR3 reads CASSPPGEQYF. CDR3 nucleotide sequence: TGTGCCAGCAGCCCCCCCGGCGAGCAGTACTTC. Full variable domain (missing parts from reference TRBV28 and TRBJ2-7): DVKVTQSSRYLVKRTGEKVFLECVQDMDHENMFWYRQDPGLGLRLIYFSYDVKMKEKGDIPEGYSVSREKKERFSLILESASTNQTSMYLCASSPPGEQYFGPGTRLTVT.

This clone appeared once. The gene calls are TRBV7-9 and TRBJ2-1, with TRBD2 matching over 14 bases. With V trimmed by 3 bases and J by 7 bases, 11 bases remained unmatched. CDR1 is SEHNR and CDR2 is FQNEAQ in the germline V gene (reference sequence). The CDR3 is made up of 18 amino acids. This CDR3 is CASSLTSGRALGRNEQFF. The CDR3 DNA reads TGTGCCAGCAGCTTGACTAGCGGGAGGGCCTTAGGTAGGAATGAGCAGTTCTTC.

The chain has TRBV5-4 and TRBJ2-7; a possible D gene is TRBD2 (6 bases). The CDR3 loop spans 15 amino acids. The V and J ends lost 1 base and 4 bases respectively, with 15 bases between them. In germline, CDR1 is SGHNT, CDR2 YYREEE (reference sequence). CDR3 region: CASSLSLTSTYEQYF. In nucleotides, the CDR3 is TGTGCCAGCAGCTTGTCATTGACTAGTACTTACGAGCAGTACTTC.

This clone turned up a few times. The V call is TRBV9, the J call TRBJ2-1; 9 bases map to TRBD2. CDR3 size: 16 residues. Germline values: CDR1 SGDLS, CDR2 YYNGEE. With 0 bases clipped from V and 3 bases from J, the junction kept 4 bases outside the gene matches. This CDR3 reads CASSVEGSGGYNEQFF. CDR3 in DNA: TGTGCCAGCAGCGTAGAAGGTAGCGGGGGCTACAATGAGCAGTTCTTC.

The chain couples TRBV18 to TRBJ1-2; a possible D gene is TRBD1 (6 bases). The CDR3 contains 13 residues. Between the trimmed V and J ends, which lost 5 bases and 1 base, there was a span of 8 bases. CDR1 is KGHSH and CDR2 is LQKENI in the germline V gene. The CDR3 DNA follows: TGTGCCAGCTCATCGGACAGTAACTATGGCTACACCTTC. The encoded protein is CASSSDSNYGYTF. Based on the CDR3 plus reference TRBV18 and TRBJ1-2, the full variable domain is NAGVMQNPRHLVRRRGQEARLRCSPMKGHSHVYWYRQLPEEGLKFMVYLQKENIIDESGMPKERFSAEFPKEGPSILRIQQVVRGDSAAYFCASSSDSNYGYTFGSGTRLTVV.

The chain carries TRBV10-3 and TRBJ1-1; D is ambiguous. Germline V gives CDR1 ENHRY, CDR2 SYGVKD. Trimming shortened V by 9 bases and J by 4 bases, and 12 bases separated the two germline ends. The CDR3 has 12 residues. The CDR3 is CAILDAGTEAFF. The CDR3 DNA is TGTGCCATTTTGGACGCGGGCACTGAAGCTTTCTTT.

The genes are TRBV6-5 and TRBJ1-5; 7 bases match TRBD1. The CDR3 has 14 amino acids. Losses at the gene ends were 2 bases for V and 9 bases for J; bases not matched to a gene: 7. Per the germline V gene, CDR1 is MNHEY and CDR2 is SVGAGI. Here the CDR3 reads CASSYDRATGPQHF. The CDR3 DNA sequence: TGTGCCAGCAGTTACGACAGGGCCACAGGGCCCCAGCATTTT.

The CDR3 sequence is CASRNKQENYGYTF. The CDR3 DNA is TGTGCCAGCAGGAATAAACAGGAGAACTATGGCTACACCTTC. J is TRBJ1-2 and V is TRBV5-5; possible D gene TRBD1, 5 bases. CDR1 SGHKS and CDR2 YYEKEE come from the germline V gene (reference sequence). V was cut by 5 bases and J by 2 bases, with 13 bases left in between. There are 14 residues in the CDR3.

This clone was observed a few times. The chain uses TRBV15 and TRBJ2-3; D is ambiguous. Trimming removed 1 base at V and 2 bases at J, with 10 bases between. The germline V gene has CDR1 LNHNV and CDR2 YYDKDF (reference sequence). The CDR3 extends over 15 amino acids. CDR3 DNA sequence: TGTGCCACCAGCAGAGGCCCAAGCCCCACAGATACGCAGTATTTT. This codes for CATSRGPSPTDTQYF.

The rearrangement joins TRBV12-5 to TRBJ2-5; D may be TRBD1 (5 bases). Germline CDR1 reads LGHNT; CDR2 reads FRNRAP. V lost 3 bases, J lost 5 bases, and 10 bases lay in between. The CDR3 runs to 13 residues. The CDR3 DNA reads TGTGCTAGTGGTTTAGGGGCAATCGAGACCCAGTACTTC. This gives the protein CASGLGAIETQYF.

V gene TRBV5-1 combines with J gene TRBJ2-2, with D possibly TRBD2 on 6 matching bases. Per germline, CDR1 SGHRS and CDR2 YFSETQ. There are 14 residues in the CDR3. Between the trimmed V and J ends, which lost 0 bases and 3 bases, there was a span of 6 bases. The CDR3 is CASSLGRDTGELFF. In nucleotides, the CDR3 is TGCGCCAGCAGCTTGGGGAGGGACACCGGGGAGCTGTTTTTT.

This clone appeared a few times. The gene calls are TRBV6-5 and TRBJ2-1; 7 nucleotides agree with TRBD2. This CDR3 is built from 13 residues. CDR1 and CDR2 (germline): MNHEY, SVGAGI. V gave up 6 bases and J gave up 2 bases; unmatched junction bases: 1. CDR3 in amino acids: CASRGGPYNEQFF. The CDR3 region has the DNA TGTGCCAGCAGGGGAGGGCCCTACAATGAGCAGTTCTTC.